Following are 27 T cell receptor beta chains from one sample sequenced in a study of blood T cell repertoires in COVID-19. Measured with immunoSEQ multiplex PCR; TCRdb has only the in-frame clones, and not every one. Of around 320,000 clones in the sample, about 90% are singletons; the top ten hold 2.5% to 3.5%. Sequencing was performed on PBMCs or T cells enriched from blood (not recorded which). The source of these receptors is a woman in her forties or fifties who had been exposed to COVID-19.

The chain links TRBV6-5 to TRBJ2-1; TRBD1 is a possible D gene (5 bases). The V gene lost 5 bases and the J gene lost 1 base, with 6 bases spanning the gap. CDR3 size: 13 residues. Looked up from germline, CDR1 is MNHEY and CDR2 is SVGAGI. The CDR3 sequence is CASSRQSYNEQFF. Here the CDR3 DNA reads TGTGCCAGCAGTAGACAGTCCTACAATGAGCAGTTCTTC.

Here the CDR3 DNA reads TGTGCCAGCAGCCGGGAAGGGCTACGAGAGCAGTACTTC. It specifies CASSREGLREQYF. This rearrangement joins TRBV5-4 to TRBJ2-7, with a possible D match to TRBD2 (5 bases). In germline, CDR1 is SGHNT, CDR2 YYREEE (reference sequence). This CDR3 is 13 amino acids long. The V gene lost 4 bases and the J gene lost 7 bases, with 15 bases spanning the gap.

This chain connects TRBV7-2 to TRBJ1-3, with D possibly matching TRBD1 (5 bases). There are 13 residues in the CDR3. CDR1 SGHTA and CDR2 FQGNSA come from the germline V gene. With 1 base removed from V and 9 bases from J, the gap between germline ends came to 10 bases. CDR3 bases: TGTGCCAGCAGCTTAGGACAGCTTCCCACCATATATTTT. It specifies CASSLGQLPTIYF. Together with reference TRBV7-2 and TRBJ1-3, the CDR3 gives the full variable domain: GAGVSQSPSNKVTEKGKDVELRCDPISGHTALYWYRQSLGQGLEFLIYFQGNSAPDKSGLPSDRFSAERTGGSVSTLTIQRTQQEDSAVYLCASSLGQLPTIYFGEGSWLTVV.

J is TRBJ1-1 and V is TRBV5-6, with D perhaps TRBD1 (6 bases). V was cut by 3 bases and J by 3 bases, with 15 bases left in between. CDR3 size: 15 residues. Germline CDR1 SGHDT, CDR2 YYEEEE. For the CDR3, the DNA is TGTGCCAGCAGCTGGTCCGGGACACTTGACACTGAAGCTTTCTTT. It yields the protein CASSWSGTLDTEAFF.

The chain couples TRBV11-3 to TRBJ2-5; 7 bases are shared with TRBD1. Germline assignment: CDR1 SGHNT and CDR2 YENEEA. CDR3 length: 18 residues. J lost 4 bases, V lost 0 bases, and 14 bases had no gene match. For the CDR3, the DNA is TGTGCCAGCAGCTTAGATAGATTGGGACAGAAGGGGAGAGAGACCCAGTACTTC. It translates to CASSLDRLGQKGRETQYF.

The CDR3 DNA sequence: TGTGCCAGCAGCTTAGCCTCCGGGACACTGACCTACGAGCAGTACTTC. Translating gives CASSLASGTLTYEQYF. The rearrangement links TRBV7-9 to TRBJ2-7; D is possibly TRBD1 (6 bases). The V gene lost 0 bases and the J gene lost 2 bases, with 14 bases spanning the gap. This CDR3 is built from 16 residues. Germline V gives CDR1 SEHNR, CDR2 FQNEAQ (reference sequence).

The rearrangement links TRBV6-7 to TRBJ1-2, with a possible D match to TRBD1 (5 bases). TRBV6-7 has ORF status, its function being uncertain. The V end was cut by 0 bases, the J end by 2 bases, with 7 bases between. This CDR3 comprises 14 residues. CDR3 bases: TGTGCCAGCAGTTACTCGACAGTGAACTATGGCTACACCTTC. This codes for CASSYSTVNYGYTF.

The CDR3 is CASSQDPRGVSDTQYF. CDR3 sequence (DNA): TGTGCCAGCAGCCAAGACCCCAGGGGCGTCTCAGATACGCAGTATTTT. This chain connects TRBV3-1 (or the pseudogene TRBV3-2) to TRBJ2-3; a possible D gene is TRBD1 (6 bases). CDR3 length: 16 amino acids. Germline assignment: CDR1 LGHDT and CDR2 YNNKEL (reference sequence). Trimming stripped 0 bases from V and 4 bases from J, with 14 bases between.

This chain connects TRBV5-1 to TRBJ2-2; possible D gene TRBD2, 5 bases. V lost 4 bases and J 0 bases, leaving 10 bases between the germline ends. CDR1 and CDR2 from the germline V gene are SGHRS and YFSETQ. The CDR3 runs to 15 residues. The CDR3 here is CASSVELANTGELFF. CDR3 nucleotides: TGCGCCAGCAGCGTCGAACTAGCGAACACCGGGGAGCTGTTTTTT. The entire variable domain, with the rest obtained from reference TRBV5-1 and TRBJ2-2, is as follows: KAGVTQTPRYLIKTRGQQVTLSCSPISGHRSVSWYQQTPGQGLQFLFEYFSETQRNKGNFPGRFSGRQFSNSRSEMNVSTLELGDSALYLCASSVELANTGELFFGEGSRLTVL.

J is TRBJ1-3 and V is TRBV28, with D uncertain. The V gene's germline CDR1 is MDHEN and CDR2 SYDVKM. There are 14 residues in the CDR3. Trimming shortened V by 3 bases and J by 1 base, and 7 bases separated the two germline ends. The CDR3 coding sequence is TGTGCCAGCAGTTTGGCGGAATCTGGAAACACCATATATTTT. It specifies CASSLAESGNTIYF.

The rearrangement joins TRBV5-6 to TRBJ1-2, with TRBD1 as a possible D gene (6 bases). CDR1 SGHDT and CDR2 YYEEEE come from the germline V gene. The CDR3 runs to 14 residues. Trimming cost V 0 bases and J 8 bases, with 14 bases left between them. CDR3 in amino acids: CASSLVQGDWGYTF. The CDR3 DNA reads TGTGCCAGCAGCTTGGTACAGGGAGACTGGGGCTACACCTTC.

The genes are TRBV19 and TRBJ1-4; D remains unclear. The CDR3 spans 16 residues. Trimming removed 5 bases from V and 0 bases from J, with 13 bases in between. Germline V gives CDR1 LNHDA, CDR2 SQIVND (reference sequence). The CDR3 DNA reads TGTGCCAGTAGTCACCCGGAGGGCACAACTAATGAAAAACTGTTTTTT. It translates to CASSHPEGTTNEKLFF.

This clone came up once. The gene calls are TRBV7-8 and TRBJ2-7; TRBD2 matches at 10 bases. V lost 5 bases and J lost 4; bases outside the gene matches: 11. This CDR3 is built from 16 residues. CDR1 and CDR2 (germline): SGHVS, FQNEAQ. The CDR3 here is CASSRGLSGGAYEQYF. The CDR3 DNA follows: TGTGCCAGCAGCCGGGGCCTGAGCGGGGGGGCTTACGAGCAGTACTTC.

This chain uses TRBV11-2 with TRBJ2-5; possible D gene TRBD2, 6 bases. The ends were cut back, 5 bases at V and 3 bases at J, with 16 bases in the middle. CDR3 length equals 15 residues. Looked up from germline, CDR1 is SGHAT and CDR2 is FQNNGV. CDR3: CASSPRRGGEETQYF. The DNA of the CDR3 is TGTGCCAGCAGCCCGCGGAGGGGCGGGGAAGAGACCCAGTACTTC.

As concerns this clone: This sample also contains other DNA sequences that code for the same CDR3. This chain uses TRBV12-3 or TRBV12-4 with TRBJ2-7, with D perhaps matching TRBD1 (5 bases). The CDR3 is 13 amino acids. The V end was cut by 5 bases, the J end by 3 bases, with 11 bases between. This CDR3 reads CASSRQNIYEQYF. The CDR3 DNA sequence: TGTGCCAGCAGTCGACAGAACATCTACGAGCAGTACTTC.

V and J are TRBV3-1 (or the pseudogene TRBV3-2) and TRBJ1-5; TRBD1 matches 9 bases. Germline V gene sequence: CDR1 LGHDT, CDR2 YNNKEL (reference sequence). This CDR3 has 17 amino acids. V gave up 5 bases and J gave up 4 bases; unmatched junction bases: 12. The chain's CDR3 is CASSYIGSGTGNQPQHF. The CDR3 DNA sequence: TGTGCCAGCAGCTATATAGGCTCCGGGACAGGGAATCAGCCCCAGCATTTT.

The chain uses TRBV5-5 and TRBJ2-7, with 15 positions matching TRBD2. With 4 bases clipped from V and 6 bases from J, the junction kept 8 bases outside the gene matches. This CDR3 is built from 16 residues. In germline, CDR1 is SGHKS, CDR2 YYEKEE (reference sequence). In nucleotides, the CDR3 is TGTGCCAGCAGCGGGCCGGGACTAGCGGGGGGCGGCGAGCAGTACTTC. Protein product: CASSGPGLAGGGEQYF. Full variable domain (outside the CDR3, taken from reference TRBV5-5 and TRBJ2-7): DAGVTQSPTHLIKTRGQQVTLRCSPISGHKSVSWYQQVLGQGPQFIFQYYEKEERGRGNFPDRFSARQFPNYSSELNVNALLLGDSALYLCASSGPGLAGGGEQYFGPGTRLTVT.

The chain has TRBV30 and TRBJ1-4, with D unclear. The CDR3 is made up of 11 amino acids. The ends were cut back, 2 bases at V and 4 bases at J, with 2 bases in the middle. CDR1 and CDR2 from the germline V gene are GTSNPN and SVGIG (reference sequence). CDR3 amino acids: CAWSRNEKLFF. In nucleotides, the CDR3 is TGTGCCTGGAGTCGTAATGAAAAACTGTTTTTT.

This chain joins TRBV4-1 and TRBJ1-2; weak D call: TRBD1 (5 bases). This CDR3 contains 14 residues. Germline CDR1 reads MGHRA; CDR2 reads YSYEKL. The germline V and J ends were trimmed by 2 bases and 3 bases, with 10 bases remaining between them. The CDR3 DNA is TGCGCCAGCAGCCAAAGTGGCAGGGACTATGGCTACACCTTC. This sequence encodes CASSQSGRDYGYTF.

This clone was observed once. This chain connects TRBV9 to TRBJ2-7, with D perhaps TRBD2 (7 bases). V was shortened by 2 bases and J by 3 bases, with 15 bases between the two germline ends. The CDR3 contains 15 residues. Germline loops: CDR1 SGDLS, CDR2 YYNGEE. The CDR3 region has the DNA TGTGCCAGCAGCGTCGAAGGGGGGGCCAGCTACGAGCAGTACTTC. Amino acids: CASSVEGGASYEQYF.

The chain has TRBV18 and TRBJ1-2; no clear D. The V gene's germline CDR1 is KGHSH and CDR2 LQKENI. The CDR3 has 14 residues. Trimming shortened V by 6 bases and J by 5 bases, and 16 bases separated the two germline ends. The CDR3 nucleotides read TGTGCCAGCTCGGACTGGGTAGCGGCATATGGCTACACCTTC. This translates into CASSDWVAAYGYTF.

The chain is built from TRBV5-6 and TRBJ2-7, with TRBD1 matching 9 bases. The CDR3 runs 13 residues. Per the germline V gene, CDR1 is SGHDT and CDR2 is YYEEEE. Losses at the gene ends were 8 bases for V and 3 bases for J; bases not matched to a gene: 6. The CDR3 nucleotides are TGTGCCAGTTCCGGGACAGGGAACTACGAGCAGTACTTC. It specifies CASSGTGNYEQYF.

The V and J genes are TRBV4-2 and TRBJ2-6; weak D call: TRBD1 (5 bases). The CDR3 runs 19 residues. CDR1 and CDR2 (germline): LGHNA, YNFKEQ. V lost 0 bases to trimming and J lost 0 bases, with 15 bases between them. CDR3 protein: CASSQEGGAQSSGANVLTF. The CDR3 bases are TGTGCCAGCAGCCAAGAAGGTGGGGCACAGAGCTCTGGGGCCAACGTCCTGACTTTC.

This chain links TRBV5-1 with TRBJ2-7; a weak D match, TRBD1 (7 bases). The CDR3 is 14 amino acids. CDR1 is SGHRS and CDR2 is YFSETQ in the germline V gene. Deletions cut 3 bases from V and 5 bases from J, with 15 bases between. CDR3 in amino acids: CASSWGGGGNEQYF. CDR3 DNA: TGCGCCAGCAGCTGGGGAGGAGGGGGCAACGAGCAGTACTTC.

This chain links TRBV28 with TRBJ2-7; TRBD1 agrees at 11 bases. J was trimmed by 4 bases and V by 8 bases; bases with no gene match: 4. There are 13 residues in the CDR3. Per germline, CDR1 MDHEN and CDR2 SYDVKM. In DNA form, the CDR3 reads TGTGCCAGCCGCCGGGACAGGGGGTACGAGCAGTACTTC. Encoded protein: CASRRDRGYEQYF.

In DNA, the CDR3 is TGTGCCAGCAGACCCACTAGCGGGGGGGGCTACGAGCAGTACTTC. As protein: CASRPTSGGGYEQYF. This chain uses TRBV28 with TRBJ2-7; 13 positions agree with TRBD2. CDR1 and CDR2 (germline): MDHEN, SYDVKM. The CDR3 spans 15 residues. V lost 6 bases, J lost 3 bases, and 5 bases stayed unmatched.

This chain connects TRBV19 to TRBJ1-1; D uncertain. CDR3 size: 15 residues. V was cut by 2 bases and J by 0 bases, with 10 bases left in between. The germline CDR1 and CDR2 sequences are LNHDA and SQIVND (reference sequence). The chain's CDR3 is CASSIIDPVNTEAFF. DNA of the CDR3: TGTGCCAGTAGTATAATAGATCCGGTGAACACTGAAGCTTTCTTT.